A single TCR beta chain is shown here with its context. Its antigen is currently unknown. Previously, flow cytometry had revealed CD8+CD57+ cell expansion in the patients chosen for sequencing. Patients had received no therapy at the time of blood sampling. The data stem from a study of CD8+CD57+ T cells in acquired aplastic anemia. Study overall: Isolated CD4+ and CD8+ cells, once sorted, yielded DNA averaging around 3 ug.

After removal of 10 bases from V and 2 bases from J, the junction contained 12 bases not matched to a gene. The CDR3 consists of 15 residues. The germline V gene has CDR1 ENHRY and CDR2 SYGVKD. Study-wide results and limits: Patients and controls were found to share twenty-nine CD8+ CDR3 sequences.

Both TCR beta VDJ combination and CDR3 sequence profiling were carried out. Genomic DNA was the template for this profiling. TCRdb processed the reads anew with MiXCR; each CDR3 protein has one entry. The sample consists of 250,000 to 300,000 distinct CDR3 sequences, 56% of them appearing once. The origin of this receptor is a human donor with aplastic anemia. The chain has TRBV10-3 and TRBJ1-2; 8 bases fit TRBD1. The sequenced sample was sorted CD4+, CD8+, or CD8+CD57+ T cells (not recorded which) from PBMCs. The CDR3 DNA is TGTGCCAGCCGAGGGACAGGCACATCGAACTATGGCTACACCTTC. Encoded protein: CASRGTGTSNYGYTF.